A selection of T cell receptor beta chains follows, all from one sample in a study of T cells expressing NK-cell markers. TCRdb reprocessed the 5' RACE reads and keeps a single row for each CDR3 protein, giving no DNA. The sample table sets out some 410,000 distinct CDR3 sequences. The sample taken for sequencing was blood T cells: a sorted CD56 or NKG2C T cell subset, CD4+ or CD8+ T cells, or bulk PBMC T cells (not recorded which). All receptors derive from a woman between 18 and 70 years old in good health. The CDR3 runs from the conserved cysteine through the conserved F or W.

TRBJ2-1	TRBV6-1	CASSAGALGINEQFF
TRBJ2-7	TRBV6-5	CASSYSGTDSYEQYF
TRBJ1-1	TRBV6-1	CASRSEWGIKNTEAFF
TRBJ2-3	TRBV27	CASSLSRLAASTDTQYF
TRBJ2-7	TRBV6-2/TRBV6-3	CASSYSIAGRPVDLTDEQYF
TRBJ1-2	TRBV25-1	CASSDVFRDRETGYTF
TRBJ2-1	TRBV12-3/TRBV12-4	CASSLDIAGTYNEQFF
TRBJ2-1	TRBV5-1	CATESGGLGNEQFF
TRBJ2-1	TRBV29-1	CSVEVAGGPNNEQFF
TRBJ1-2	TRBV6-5	CASSYLGTNYGYTF
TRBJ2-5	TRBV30	CAWSVASTYQETQYF
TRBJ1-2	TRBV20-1	CSARATGPYGYTF
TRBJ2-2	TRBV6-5	CASSYSPPGTNTGELFF
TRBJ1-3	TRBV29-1	CSVGGAGGGNTIYF
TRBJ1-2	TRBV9	CASSAEPTTSTNYGYTF
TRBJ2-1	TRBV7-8	CASSLGPGTAYNEQFF
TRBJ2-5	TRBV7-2	CASSLGTGGPETQYF
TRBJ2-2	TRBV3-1	CASGQDSFTGELFF
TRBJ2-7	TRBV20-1	CSATERGFGAYEQYF
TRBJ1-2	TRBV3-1	CASSRTGMRYTF
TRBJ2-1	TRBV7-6	CASSSGGVASRGSYNEQFF
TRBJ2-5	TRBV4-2	CASSQDTETQYF
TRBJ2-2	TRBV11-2	CASSSGQGPGELFF
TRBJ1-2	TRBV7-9	CASSPPSGMYGYTF
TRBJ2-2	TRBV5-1	CASSSGPPAGELFF
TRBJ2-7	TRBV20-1	CSATGAIYEQYF
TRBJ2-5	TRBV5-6	CASSSLGSGGQETQYF
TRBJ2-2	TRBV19	CASTQGLYRHGELFF
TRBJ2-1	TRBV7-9	CASSLPPGTPNYNEQFF
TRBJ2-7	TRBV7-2	CASSRPNQNEQYF
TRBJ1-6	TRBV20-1	CSASDRENSPLHF
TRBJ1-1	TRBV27	CASSPSQAPNTEAFF
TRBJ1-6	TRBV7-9	CASSPGISNSPLHF
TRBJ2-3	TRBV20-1	CSAHGWRDSTDTQYF
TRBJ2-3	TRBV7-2	CASRPAGGSTDTQYF
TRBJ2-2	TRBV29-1	CSVVSGTRNTGELFF
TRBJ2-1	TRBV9	CASSPREAANEQFF
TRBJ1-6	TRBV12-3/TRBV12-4	CASNQRGTNSPLHF
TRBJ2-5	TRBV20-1	CSASILAGGLVRETQYF
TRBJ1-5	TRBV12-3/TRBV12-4	CASSLASTVMNQPQHF
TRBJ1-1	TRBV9	CASSGGTAMNTEAFF
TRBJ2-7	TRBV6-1	CASRSSAGATEQYF
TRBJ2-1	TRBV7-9	CASSYGHPIYNEQFF
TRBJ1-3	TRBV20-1	CSARHRDLRGNTIYF
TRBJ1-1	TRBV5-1	CASSRDRVNMNTEAFF
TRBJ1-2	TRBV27	CASAPQQWRYGYTF
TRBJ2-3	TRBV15	CATSKGSLGDTQYF
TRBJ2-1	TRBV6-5	CASSYGRFTGSYNEQFF
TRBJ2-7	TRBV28	CASRSSGTSSYEQYF
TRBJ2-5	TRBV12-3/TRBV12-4	CASSFSSGQETQYF
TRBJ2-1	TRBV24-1	CATSDSSGASSYNEQFF
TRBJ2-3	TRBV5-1	CASSLLLAAATDTQYF
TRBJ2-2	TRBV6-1	CASSRNNYAGELFF
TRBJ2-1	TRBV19	CASSTRDHHNEQFF
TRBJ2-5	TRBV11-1	CATSLGGAGDWTRETQYF
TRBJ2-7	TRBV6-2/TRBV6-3	CASSSGQGFGEQYF
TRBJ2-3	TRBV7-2	CASSGRAGGTNTQYF
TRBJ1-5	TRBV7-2	CASSLAIGGSLQHF
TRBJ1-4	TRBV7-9	CASSSKAGKSEKLFF